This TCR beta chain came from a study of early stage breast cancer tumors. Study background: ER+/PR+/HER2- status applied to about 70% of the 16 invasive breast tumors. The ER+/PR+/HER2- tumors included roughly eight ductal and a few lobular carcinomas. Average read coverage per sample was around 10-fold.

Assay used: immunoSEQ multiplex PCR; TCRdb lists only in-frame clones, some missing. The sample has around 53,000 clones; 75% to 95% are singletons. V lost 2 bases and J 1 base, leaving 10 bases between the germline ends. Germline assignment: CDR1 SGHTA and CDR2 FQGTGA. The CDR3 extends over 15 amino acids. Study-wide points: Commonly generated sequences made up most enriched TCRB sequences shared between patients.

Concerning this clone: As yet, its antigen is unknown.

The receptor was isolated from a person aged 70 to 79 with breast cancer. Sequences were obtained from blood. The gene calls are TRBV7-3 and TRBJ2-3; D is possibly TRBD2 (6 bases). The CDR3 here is CASSLRSGRTDTQYF. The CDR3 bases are TGTGCCAGCAGCTTACGGAGCGGGCGCACAGATACGCAGTATTTT.